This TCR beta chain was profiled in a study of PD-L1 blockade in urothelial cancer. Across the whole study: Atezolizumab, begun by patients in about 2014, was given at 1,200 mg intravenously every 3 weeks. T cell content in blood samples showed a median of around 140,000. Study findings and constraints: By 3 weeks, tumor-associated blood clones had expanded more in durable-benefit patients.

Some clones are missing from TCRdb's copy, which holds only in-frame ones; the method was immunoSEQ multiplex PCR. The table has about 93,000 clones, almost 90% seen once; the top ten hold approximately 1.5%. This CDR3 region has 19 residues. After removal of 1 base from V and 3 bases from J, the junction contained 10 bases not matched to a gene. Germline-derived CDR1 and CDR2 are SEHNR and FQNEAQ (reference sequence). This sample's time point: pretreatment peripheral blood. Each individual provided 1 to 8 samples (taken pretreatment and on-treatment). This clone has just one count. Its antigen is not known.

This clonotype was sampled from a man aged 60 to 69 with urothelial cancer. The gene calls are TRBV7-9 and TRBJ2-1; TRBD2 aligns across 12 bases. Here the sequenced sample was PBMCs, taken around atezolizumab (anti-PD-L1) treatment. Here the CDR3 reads CASSLGGSSGRAVYNEQFF. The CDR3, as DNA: TGTGCCAGCAGCTTAGGTGGGTCTAGCGGGAGGGCCGTCTACAATGAGCAGTTCTTC. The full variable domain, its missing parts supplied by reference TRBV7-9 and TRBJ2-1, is DTGVSQNPRHKITKRGQNVTFRCDPISEHNRLYWYRQTLGQGPEFLTYFQNEAQLEKSRLLSDRFSAERPKGSFSTLEIQRTEQGDSAMYLCASSLGGSSGRAVYNEQFFGPGTRLTVL.